The clone carrying this T cell receptor (beta chain) came up a few times. The sample comes from a study of CD8+ T cells in alopecia areata. Study-level information: The study gave treated patients oral tofacitinib at 5 to 10 mg twice daily. The drug, tofacitinib, lasted 6 to 18 months, followed by 6 months off drug.

cDNA reverse transcribed from extracted RNA served as the sequencing template. Assay used: immunoSEQ multiplex PCR; TCRdb lists only in-frame clones, some missing. There are about 150,000 clones in the sample; around 50% occur only once, and roughly a fifth lies in the top ten. The V gene's germline CDR1 is LNHDA and CDR2 SQIVND (reference sequence). Trimming cost V 5 bases and J 6 bases; bases outside gene matches: 4. The CDR3 is 13 residues long. As part of sample collection, lesional scalp punch biopsies and peripheral blood were taken from alopecia areata patients. The clonotype originates from a human donor with alopecia areata. This chain joins TRBV19 and TRBJ1-5; the match to TRBD1 covers 7 bases. Sample: CD8+ T cells sorted from blood, taken at week 0. The CDR3 DNA is TGTGCCAGTAGTGACAACAGGGGTCAGCCCCAGCATTTT. The encoded protein is CASSDNRGQPQHF.